This paragraph covers one T cell receptor (beta chain) sequence. Antigen specificity is unknown. The source of the sample is a study of shared clonotypes between healthy human individuals. Across the study: Three plates each covered CD4 naive and memory; CD8 naive two, CD8 memory one. General study results and limits: Larger estimated richness was generally seen in naive subsets than in memory subsets. Sequencing depth was predicted to influence how clonotypes are shared among donors.

The repertoire was sequenced with immunoSEQ multiplex PCR; TCRdb's copy has only in-frame clones and lacks some. The data hold 2,500,000 or so clones, with approximately 90% observed a single time. V shed 4 bases, J shed 7 bases, and the junction held 22 bases outside the gene matches. The CDR3 runs 18 residues. CDR1 is LNHDA, CDR2 SQIVND, per germline (reference sequence). Sequencing was done on a sample of naive CD4+ T cells from PBMCs. Subset reported: CD45RA+ positively selected. This chain connects TRBV19 to TRBJ2-7, with 7 bases matching TRBD1. This clonotype originated in a man in his late teens or twenties in good health. Some clones in this sample may be carry-over from other donors' samples. DNA for the CDR3: TGTGCCAGTAGTACGGGACAGCCGAGAACGGCCGTCTTGGGGGAGCAGTACTTC. It codes for CASSTGQPRTAVLGEQYF. Full variable domain (rest looked up from reference TRBV19 and TRBJ2-7): DGGITQSPKYLFRKEGQNVTLSCEQNLNHDAMYWYRQDPGQGLRLIYYSQIVNDFQKGDIAEGYSVSREKKESFPLTVTSAQKNPTAFYLCASSTGQPRTAVLGEQYFGPGTRLTVT.